This T cell receptor (beta chain) was recovered during a study of T cell responses to AZD1222 COVID-19 vaccine. About this clone: Its antigen remains unidentified.

Repertoires were generated with immunoSEQ multiplex PCR, while TCRdb's copy carries only in-frame clones and drops some. This sample carries about 130,000 clones, approximately 93% of them seen once, and the ten largest clones take around 5.9%. CDR3 size: 14 residues. V was shortened by 7 bases and J by 0 bases, with 13 bases between the two germline ends. Germline CDR1 and CDR2: MDHEN and SYDVKM. Findings of the study overall: White British ancestry dominated among donors, who included more females, and clonal diversity was possibly underestimated. Variant regions that are unmutated are reportedly the target of nearly half of spike-specific TCRs. Seropositive status at baseline applied to only five or six AZD1222 recipients.

The sequenced sample was peripheral blood, obtained on day 0 of AZD1222 vaccination. The chain uses TRBV28 and TRBJ2-7; possible D gene TRBD2, 5 bases. This receptor was obtained from an adult in good health. CDR3 region: CASTILGSSYEQYF. CDR3 coding DNA: TGTGCCAGCACCATACTAGGTAGCTCCTACGAGCAGTACTTC.